This entry lists 32 T cell receptor beta chains sequenced from one sample in a study of molecular identifiers for immune sequencing clone quantification. TCRdb re-derived calls from the PCR reads in MiXCR, one entry per CDR3 protein. Of about 640,000 distinct CDR3 sequences listed, just under 20% are singletons. Sequenced sample: naive CD8+ T cells from blood, with Jurkat cell RNA spiked in. Sample subset: FACS-sorted CD8+CD4-CCR7+CD45RA+ naive T cells. Receptor source: a human donor in good health. Some libraries in this study had Jurkat cell RNA spiked in.

This clonotype was picked up many times. CDR3 nucleotide sequence: TGCGCCAGCAGCCAAGAAGGCAGGGGAAACGAGCAGTACTTC. This translates into CASSQEGRGNEQYF. The genes are TRBV4-1 and TRBJ2-7; a weak D match, TRBD1 (6 bases). With 0 bases removed from V and 5 bases from J, the gap between germline ends came to 11 bases. There are 14 residues in the CDR3. CDR1 MGHRA and CDR2 YSYEKL come from the germline V gene.

The CDR3 sequence is CSVEHAGFYTF. As DNA, the CDR3 is TGCAGCGTTGAACATGCTGGCTTCTACACCTTC. The V gene is TRBV29-1, the J gene TRBJ1-2; D uncertain. This CDR3 is built from 11 residues. V was shortened by 2 bases and J by 10 bases, with 11 bases between the two germline ends. Germline V gives CDR1 SQVTM, CDR2 ANQGSEA.

This clonotype was seen at least ten times. The V gene is TRBV6-1, the J gene TRBJ1-1; the D is unclear. The CDR3 has 13 residues. Germline loops: CDR1 MNHNS, CDR2 SASEGT. Trimming took off 6 bases at V and 2 bases at J, with 10 bases between the two ends. CDR3 amino acids: CASSNPSNTEAFF. Here the CDR3 DNA reads TGTGCCAGCAGCAACCCCAGCAACACTGAAGCTTTCTTT.

This clonotype was counted a few times. The rearrangement joins TRBV3-1 to TRBJ2-7; D not certain. V shed 2 bases and J shed 3 bases, with 14 bases lying between them. CDR1 is LGHDT, CDR2 YNNKEL, per germline (reference sequence). This CDR3 has 15 amino acids. This CDR3 reads CASSQQRPVDYEQYF. The CDR3 DNA is TGTGCCAGCAGCCAACAGAGACCTGTTGACTACGAGCAGTACTTC.

This clonotype was counted a few times. This chain uses TRBV11-2 with TRBJ2-3, with 10 bases fitting TRBD2. CDR1 is SGHAT and CDR2 is FQNNGV in the germline V gene. The CDR3 sequence is 16 residues long. After removal of 5 bases from V and 4 bases from J, the junction contained 9 bases not matched to a gene. In DNA form, the CDR3 reads TGTGCCAGCAGCGCCCGACTAGCGGGCCTGTCAGATACGCAGTATTTT. It is translated as CASSARLAGLSDTQYF.

This clonotype was observed at least ten times. This rearrangement joins TRBV9 to TRBJ2-6; D perhaps matches TRBD2 (5 bases). Germline lookup yields CDR1 SGDLS and CDR2 YYNGEE. The V end was cut by 2 bases, the J end by 4 bases, with 10 bases between. The CDR3 totals 15 residues. CDR3 DNA sequence: TGTGCCAGCAGCGTTAGCGAAGTCGGGGCCAACGTCCTGACTTTC. Its protein is CASSVSEVGANVLTF.

This clonotype has ten or more counts. This chain links TRBV28 with TRBJ1-6; 7 nucleotides match TRBD1. The germline V gene encodes CDR1 MDHEN and CDR2 SYDVKM. After removal of 7 bases from V and 6 bases from J, the junction contained 9 bases not matched to a gene. This CDR3 has 15 residues. The CDR3 protein is CASTRGRDSNSPLHF. CDR3 DNA sequence: TGTGCCAGCACTCGCGGGAGGGACAGTAATTCACCCCTCCACTTT.

To note about this clonotype: At one end, the junction sequence differs from germline, possibly due to a read error. The chain links TRBV9 to TRBJ2-3, with TRBD2 identical over 10 bases. The germline V gene encodes CDR1 SGDLS and CDR2 YYNGEE. This CDR3 has 16 residues. The CDR3 DNA reads as TGTGCCAGCAGCGTTCTAGCGGGGGATTTCACAGGTACGCAGTATTTT. Residues: CASSVLAGDFTGTQYF. Together with reference TRBV9 and TRBJ2-3, the CDR3 gives the full variable domain: DSGVTQTPKHLITATGQRVTLRCSPRSGDLSVYWYQQSLDQGLQFLIQYYNGEERAKGNILERFSAQQFPDLHSELNLSSLELGDSALYFCASSVLAGDFTGTQYFGPGTRLTVL.

This clonotype was seen a few times. The chain employs TRBV30 and TRBJ1-1; 7 nucleotides match TRBD1. CDR3 length: 14 amino acids. With 3 bases clipped from V and 3 bases from J, the junction kept 7 bases outside the gene matches. The germline CDR1 and CDR2 sequences are GTSNPN and SVGIG (reference sequence). CDR3 nucleotide sequence: TGTGCCTGGAGCAAAAACAGGGGTGACACTGAAGCTTTCTTT. Protein sequence: CAWSKNRGDTEAFF.

This clonotype was recorded many times. The rearrangement joins TRBV4-3 to TRBJ2-2; no firm D call. The CDR3 length is 16 residues. The V end lost 0 bases, the J end lost 5 bases, and 13 bases lay between the germline ends. In germline, CDR1 is LGHNA, CDR2 YSLEER. Here the CDR3 DNA reads TGCGCCAGCAGCCAAGATCGGCACTGGCGGACCGGGGAGCTGTTTTTT. It codes for CASSQDRHWRTGELFF.

There are many counts of this clonotype. V is TRBV6-2 or TRBV6-3 and J is TRBJ2-7; 10 bases line up with TRBD2. The CDR3 length is 14 residues. The V segment lost 10 bases and the J segment 3 bases; nucleotides outside the gene matches: 9. Germline loops: CDR1 MNHEY, CDR2 SVGEGT. CDR3 DNA: TGTGCCACCGGCCCTAGCGGGGGAATCTACGAGCAGTACTTC. This translates into CATGPSGGIYEQYF.

Concerning this clonotype: This clone may be a read error of a much larger clone one base away. The chain links TRBV9 to TRBJ2-3, with D possibly being TRBD2 (5 bases). V lost 7 bases to trimming and J lost 4 bases, with 10 bases between them. Per the germline V gene, CDR1 is SGDLS and CDR2 is YYNGEE. This CDR3 has 12 residues. CDR3 sequence reads: CASEGVSDTQYF. For the CDR3, the DNA is TGTGCCAGCGAGGGAGTATCAGATACGCAGTATTTT.

This clonotype has only a few counts. The chain combines TRBV11-3 with TRBJ2-3; D is unclear. CDR3 length equals 15 residues. The V gene lost 1 base and the J gene lost 2 bases, with 10 bases spanning the gap. Germline V CDR1 and CDR2: SGHNT, YENEEA. The CDR3 DNA reads as TGTGCCAGCAGCTTAGCCGGTCTTCTCACAGATACGCAGTATTTT. Amino acids: CASSLAGLLTDTQYF.

This clonotype came up a few times. The genes are TRBV12-3 or TRBV12-4 and TRBJ2-5; 9 bases line up with TRBD2. This CDR3 has 17 residues. Trimming took 3 bases from V and 1 from J; bases not matched to a gene: 9. In DNA form, the CDR3 reads TGTGCCAGCAGTTTTGAGCCTAGCGGGGCCCCCCAAGAGACCCAGTACTTC. Encoded protein: CASSFEPSGAPQETQYF.

The gene calls are TRBV12-3 or TRBV12-4 and TRBJ2-2, with D tentatively TRBD1 (7 bases). V lost 1 base and J lost 7, with 19 bases in between. The CDR3 is made up of 17 amino acids. CDR3 loop: CASSLEKEGALGGELFF. Written as DNA, the CDR3 is TGTGCCAGCAGTTTAGAGAAGGAGGGGGCGCTGGGCGGGGAGCTGTTTTTT.

This clonotype occurred a few times. This chain links TRBV4-3 with TRBJ1-6; 7 bases are a match to TRBD1. The germline V gene has CDR1 LGHNA and CDR2 YSLEER. This CDR3 spans 16 amino acids. V shed 0 bases, J shed 8 bases, and the junction held 7 bases outside the gene matches. Here the CDR3 reads CASSQELRGLDSPLHF. DNA for the CDR3: TGCGCCAGCAGCCAAGAACTTAGGGGGCTCGATTCACCCCTCCACTTT.

This clonotype was found a few times. This rearrangement joins TRBV27 to TRBJ2-3; D is perhaps TRBD1 or TRBD2 (5 bases each). This CDR3 comprises 16 residues. V was pared by 2 bases and J by 4 bases, with 16 bases between. The germline V gene has CDR1 MNHEY and CDR2 SMNVEV (reference sequence). DNA of the CDR3: TGTGCCAGCAGTTTACGGGCCGGGGCAGGGCCAGATACGCAGTATTTT. This sequence encodes CASSLRAGAGPDTQYF.

A remark on this clonotype: Since a much larger clone is just one base distant, this may be a read error. J is TRBJ2-7 and V is TRBV10-3; maybe TRBD2 (5 bases). This CDR3 has 14 amino acids. In germline, CDR1 is ENHRY, CDR2 SYGVKD. The CDR3, as DNA: TGTGCCACCAGTGAGTCCGGGGTCTCCTACGAGCAGTACTTC. Protein: CATSESGVSYEQYF.

This clonotype appeared many times. The chain employs TRBV19 and TRBJ2-3; possibly TRBD1 for D (5 bases). Germline V CDR1 and CDR2: LNHDA, SQIVND (reference sequence). Trimming removed 4 bases at V and 2 bases at J, with 13 bases between. The CDR3 consists of 15 residues. In nucleotides, the CDR3 is TGTGCCAGTAGTACTGGAGAGACAGCCACAGATACGCAGTATTTT. It yields the protein CASSTGETATDTQYF.

This clonotype has a count of ten or more. The rearrangement joins TRBV9 to TRBJ1-1, with D unresolved. Trimming took 0 bases from V and 6 from J, leaving 12 bases between them. Germline-derived CDR1 and CDR2 are SGDLS and YYNGEE. The CDR3 contains 14 residues. CDR3 region: CASSVAGEGAEAFF. In nucleotides, the CDR3 is TGTGCCAGCAGCGTAGCTGGGGAGGGTGCTGAAGCTTTCTTT.

This rearrangement joins TRBV4-1 to TRBJ1-2, with 8 bases fitting TRBD1. The germline V gene has CDR1 MGHRA and CDR2 YSYEKL. This CDR3 spans 15 amino acids. The V gene end was trimmed by 2 bases and the J gene end by 2 bases; junction bases not matched to a gene: 4. In DNA, the CDR3 is TGCGCCAGCAGCCAACCCCGGACAGGGAACTATGGCTACACCTTC. This codes for CASSQPRTGNYGYTF.

This clonotype was seen at least ten times. The rearrangement links TRBV30 to TRBJ2-1; D is possibly TRBD2 (6 bases). The CDR3 totals 12 residues. Germline values: CDR1 GTSNPN, CDR2 SVGIG (reference sequence). V was pared by 1 base and J by 10 bases, with 11 bases between. The CDR3 here is CAWSALGGEQFF. CDR3 DNA: TGTGCCTGGAGTGCCCTGGGAGGCGAGCAGTTCTTC.

This clonotype was picked up many times. The chain joins TRBV12-3 or TRBV12-4 to TRBJ2-6, with no clear D. The CDR3 is 19 residues long. Trimming took off 2 bases at V and 0 bases at J, with 17 bases between the two ends. CDR3 sequence: CASSLFIGAGDSGANVLTF. The DNA of the CDR3 is TGTGCCAGCAGTTTATTCATAGGAGCTGGAGACTCTGGGGCCAACGTCCTGACTTTC.

Worth noting for this clonotype: A much larger clone lies a single base off, so this may be a read error. The final CDR3 position lacks the conserved phenylalanine or tryptophan, pointing to a likely read error. The rearrangement joins TRBV9 to TRBJ1-1, with D unresolved. Between the trimmed V and J ends, which lost 0 bases and 4 bases, there was a span of 16 bases. CDR1 is SGDLS, CDR2 YYNGEE, per germline. CDR3 length: 16 amino acids. The CDR3 reads CASSVVADPRRTEAFC. The CDR3, as DNA: TGTGCCAGCAGCGTAGTGGCAGACCCTCGGCGCACTGAAGCTTTCTGT.

This sequence joins TRBV27 and TRBJ2-7, with TRBD1 identical over 8 bases. J lost 1 base, V lost 4 bases, and 3 bases had no gene match. Germline V gene lookup returns CDR1 MNHEY and CDR2 SMNVEV (reference sequence). The CDR3 consists of 14 residues. The CDR3 protein is CASSWTGLSYEQYF. The CDR3 DNA reads as TGTGCCAGCAGTTGGACAGGGCTATCCTACGAGCAGTACTTC.

This clonotype has a count of ten or more. This chain uses TRBV4-3 with TRBJ1-2; D gene uncertain. The CDR3 is made up of 15 amino acids. The germline gives CDR1 LGHNA, CDR2 YSLEER. Trimming took off 0 bases at V and 4 bases at J, with 12 bases between the two ends. CDR3 sequence reads: CASSQDTNIGYGYTF. The CDR3 nucleotides read TGCGCCAGCAGCCAAGATACAAACATAGGCTATGGCTACACCTTC.

To note about this clonotype: A junction boundary mismatches the germline segment, possibly from a read error. The V and J genes are TRBV19 and TRBJ1-6; no definite D call. The CDR3 runs to 17 residues. CDR1 LNHDA and CDR2 SQIVND come from the germline V gene (reference sequence). CDR3 sequence: CASTQNRGYSYNSPPHF. DNA for the CDR3: TGTGCCAGTACTCAGAACCGGGGTTATTCCTATAATTCACCCCCCCACTTT.

This chain connects TRBV3-1 to TRBJ1-1, with D perhaps matching TRBD1 (6 bases). Trimming removed 4 bases from V and 1 base from J, with 25 bases in between. This CDR3 spans 19 amino acids. Germline V gene sequence: CDR1 LGHDT, CDR2 YNNKEL (reference sequence). The CDR3 DNA reads as TGTGCCAGCAGCCGCTACTTAAATCTGGGGGCAGAGGGGAACACTGAAGCTTTCTTT. It encodes CASSRYLNLGAEGNTEAFF.

Points on this clonotype: One base away lies a much larger clone, so this may be a sequencing read error. The chain links TRBV5-3 to TRBJ2-7; D is uncertain. TRBV5-3 is an ORF; its function is uncertain. This CDR3 region has 14 residues. The CDR3 here is CTSSPGSLTYEQYF. CDR3 nucleotide sequence: TGTACCAGCAGCCCCGGGTCCCTCACCTACGAGCAGTACTTC.

This clonotype was seen repeatedly, ten times or more. The chain joins TRBV30 to TRBJ2-1, with D perhaps TRBD1 (5 bases). CDR3 length: 11 amino acids. Trimming removed 4 bases from V and 10 bases from J, with 11 bases in between. The V gene's germline CDR1 is GTSNPN and CDR2 SVGIG (reference sequence). CDR3 nucleotide sequence: TGTGCCTGGAATTTGGGGCGGGAGCAGTTCTTC. Translating it yields CAWNLGREQFF. Looking up the rest from reference TRBV30 and TRBJ2-1 gives the full variable domain: SQTIHQWPATLVQPVGSPLSLECTVEGTSNPNLYWYRQAAGRGLQLLFYSVGIGQISSEVPQNLSASRPQDRQFILSSKKLLLSDSGFYLCAWNLGREQFFGPGTRLTVL.

This clonotype was seen at least ten times. V and J are TRBV5-4 and TRBJ2-7; TRBD1 aligns across 11 bases. V shed 3 bases, J shed 5 bases, and the junction held 1 base outside the gene matches. The CDR3 extends over 13 amino acids. CDR1 SGHNT and CDR2 YYREEE come from the germline V gene (reference sequence). The DNA for the CDR3 is TGTGCCAGCAGCTGGGACAGGGGGAACGAGCAGTACTTC. The encoded protein is CASSWDRGNEQYF.

This clonotype showed up many times. The rearrangement links TRBV5-1 to TRBJ2-7; TRBD2 aligns across 10 bases. This CDR3 is 15 amino acids long. Germline assignment: CDR1 SGHRS and CDR2 YFSETQ. V shed 2 bases and J 4 bases; nucleotides not matched to a gene: 6. CDR3 in amino acids: CASSFLGLASYEQYF. The CDR3 DNA is TGCGCCAGCAGCTTTTTGGGACTAGCGTCGTACGAGCAGTACTTC.